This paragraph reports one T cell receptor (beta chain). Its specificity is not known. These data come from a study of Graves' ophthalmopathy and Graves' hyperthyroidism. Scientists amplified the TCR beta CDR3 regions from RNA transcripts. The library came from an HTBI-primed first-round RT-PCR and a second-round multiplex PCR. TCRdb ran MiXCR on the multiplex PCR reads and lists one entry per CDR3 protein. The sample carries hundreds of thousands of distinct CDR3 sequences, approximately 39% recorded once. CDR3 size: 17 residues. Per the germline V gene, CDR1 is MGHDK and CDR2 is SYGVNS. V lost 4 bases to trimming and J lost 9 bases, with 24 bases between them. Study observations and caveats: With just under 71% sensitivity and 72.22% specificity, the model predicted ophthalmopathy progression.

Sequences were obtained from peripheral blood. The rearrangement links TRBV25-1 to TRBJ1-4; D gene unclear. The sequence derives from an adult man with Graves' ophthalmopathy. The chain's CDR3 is CASSVSGFGTGVKKLFF. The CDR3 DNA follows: TGTGCCAGCAGTGTATCGGGCTTCGGCACCGGGGTGAAAAAACTGTTTTTT. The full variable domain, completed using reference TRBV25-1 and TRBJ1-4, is EADIYQTPRYLVIGTGKKITLECSQTMGHDKMYWYQQDPGMELHLIHYSYGVNSTEKGDLSSESTVSRIRTEHFPLTLESARPSHTSQYLCASSVSGFGTGVKKLFFGSGTQLSVL.